This TCR beta chain was identified in a study of T cell responses to AZD1222 COVID-19 vaccine. Unmatched junction bases numbered 5, after V lost 4 bases and J lost 2 bases. Germline V CDR1 and CDR2: MNHEY, SVGAGI. There are 15 residues in the CDR3. The method was immunoSEQ multiplex PCR; TCRdb's version includes in-frame clones alone and lacks a portion of them. The sample shows fewer than 100,000 clones, roughly nine tenths of them seen only once. The TCR sequence derives from an adult in good health. The J gene is TRBJ1-5, the V gene TRBV6-5, with 7 bases fitting TRBD1. The sample consisted of peripheral blood, taken on day 0 of AZD1222 vaccination. CDR3 coding DNA: TGTGCCAGCAGTTCCGGGACAGCGGGCAATCAGCCCCAGCATTTT. It specifies CASSSGTAGNQPQHF.